This TCR beta chain was captured by sequencing in a study of blood T cell repertoires in COVID-19. Study in general: Some COVID-19 samples were acute and others convalescent; all came from the United States, Italy and Spain. From T cells, B-cell-depleted T cells, or PBMCs came the material, which was cDNA or gDNA.

In the source study's methods: Reference gene primer amplification gave nucleated cell count estimates. This table comes from immunoSEQ multiplex PCR, and its TCRdb copy is limited to in-frame clones, with some not included. From that table come the V and J calls and clone size; the DNA was used to work out D and trimming. This sample has fewer than 200,000 clones, with about 86% found just once. The germline V gene has CDR1 SGHKS and CDR2 YYEKEE (reference sequence). The CDR3 runs to 16 residues. The ends were cut back, 6 bases at V and 4 bases at J, with 19 bases in the middle. Sample: peripheral blood. The receptor comes from a man between 45 and 60 years old with active or convalescent COVID-19. The rearrangement links TRBV5-5 to TRBJ1-4; no definite D call. CDR3 loop: CASTPPNGLDNEKLFF. The CDR3 bases are TGTGCCAGCACTCCCCCTAACGGGTTGGATAATGAAAAACTGTTTTTT. Variable domain in full (rest from reference TRBV5-5 and TRBJ1-4): DAGVTQSPTHLIKTRGQQVTLRCSPISGHKSVSWYQQVLGQGPQFIFQYYEKEERGRGNFPDRFSARQFPNYSSELNVNALLLGDSALYLCASTPPNGLDNEKLFFGSGTQLSVL.